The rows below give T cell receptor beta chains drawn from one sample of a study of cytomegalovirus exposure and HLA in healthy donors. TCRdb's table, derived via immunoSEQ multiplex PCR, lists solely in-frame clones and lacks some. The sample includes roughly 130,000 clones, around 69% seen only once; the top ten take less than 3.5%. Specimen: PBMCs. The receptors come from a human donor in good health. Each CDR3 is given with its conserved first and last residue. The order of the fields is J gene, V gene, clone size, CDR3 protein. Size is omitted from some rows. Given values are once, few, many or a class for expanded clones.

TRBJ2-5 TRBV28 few CASSLWGTGVEETQYF
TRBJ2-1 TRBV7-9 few CASSLGDRGQFF
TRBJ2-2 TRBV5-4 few CASSVTGVETGELFF
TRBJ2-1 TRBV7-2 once CASSFGLAGAYNEQFF
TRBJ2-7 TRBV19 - CASSPWRANQHEQYF
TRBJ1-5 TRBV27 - CASKRTGALTQHF
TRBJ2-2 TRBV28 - CASSPGQGGTGELFF
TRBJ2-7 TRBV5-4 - CASSLASQGLREQYF
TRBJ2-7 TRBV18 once CASSPPLGTGYYYEQYF
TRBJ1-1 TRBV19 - CASSIGRQGNTEAFF
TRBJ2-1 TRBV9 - CASSVGRGLEGLGEQFF
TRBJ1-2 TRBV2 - CASSERGQGFSANYGYTF
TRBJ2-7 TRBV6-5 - CASSYRDSNPYEQYF
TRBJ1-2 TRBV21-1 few CASSKALGDTKYYGYTF
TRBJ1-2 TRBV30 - CAWTPGRSGYTF
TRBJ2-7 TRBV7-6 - CASSLDPRGHEQYF
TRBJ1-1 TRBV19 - CASSIDLYSANTEAFF
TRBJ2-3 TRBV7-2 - CASRLAVSDTQYF
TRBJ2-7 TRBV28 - CASTERTGYEQYF
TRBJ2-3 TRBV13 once CASSLEETSGSTDTQYF
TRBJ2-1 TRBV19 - CASTLGRTSGIMDEQFF
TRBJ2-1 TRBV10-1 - CASSEKKGLAGRHNEQFF
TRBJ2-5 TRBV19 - CASSIDGIAAGARGKTQYF
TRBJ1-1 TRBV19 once CASSYRGSRNTEAFF
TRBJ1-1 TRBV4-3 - CASSGYAGAEAFF
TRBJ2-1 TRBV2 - CASSVTSLDRYNEQFF
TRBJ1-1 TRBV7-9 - CASSLSQTGGNTEAFF
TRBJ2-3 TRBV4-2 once CASSQGLAGLTGTDTQYF
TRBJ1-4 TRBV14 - CASSRAGATNEKLFF
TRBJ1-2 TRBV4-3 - CASSQDLTGGGYGYTF
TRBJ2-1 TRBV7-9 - CASSSYQLAGVNEQFF
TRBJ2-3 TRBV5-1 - CASSLNGQSAGDTQYF
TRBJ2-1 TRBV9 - CASSVGPAGGDNEQFF
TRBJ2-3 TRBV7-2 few CASSLAGTSGGYTQYF
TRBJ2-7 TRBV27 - CASSFRDRGLAGLYEQYF
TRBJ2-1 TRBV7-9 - CASSSQGGGNYNEQFF
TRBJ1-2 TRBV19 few CASMSGGSANYGYTF
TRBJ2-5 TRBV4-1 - CASSQVSRGQETQYF
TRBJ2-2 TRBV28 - CASSLRSDQTGGFGELFF
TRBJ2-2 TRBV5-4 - CASSPRGNSPTGELFF
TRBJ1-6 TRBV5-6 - CASSWRDRNSPLHF
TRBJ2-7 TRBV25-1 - CASSDHSYEQYF
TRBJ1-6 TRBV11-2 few CASNDGGYSPLHF
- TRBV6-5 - CASTHRGRNEQYF
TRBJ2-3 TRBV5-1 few CASKQGGADTQYF
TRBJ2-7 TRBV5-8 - CASSLGAAIHEQYF
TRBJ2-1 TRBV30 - CAWSVRSGGSYNEQFF
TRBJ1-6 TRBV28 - CASSPDSDNSPLHF
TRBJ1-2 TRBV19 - CASTLRGANYGYTF